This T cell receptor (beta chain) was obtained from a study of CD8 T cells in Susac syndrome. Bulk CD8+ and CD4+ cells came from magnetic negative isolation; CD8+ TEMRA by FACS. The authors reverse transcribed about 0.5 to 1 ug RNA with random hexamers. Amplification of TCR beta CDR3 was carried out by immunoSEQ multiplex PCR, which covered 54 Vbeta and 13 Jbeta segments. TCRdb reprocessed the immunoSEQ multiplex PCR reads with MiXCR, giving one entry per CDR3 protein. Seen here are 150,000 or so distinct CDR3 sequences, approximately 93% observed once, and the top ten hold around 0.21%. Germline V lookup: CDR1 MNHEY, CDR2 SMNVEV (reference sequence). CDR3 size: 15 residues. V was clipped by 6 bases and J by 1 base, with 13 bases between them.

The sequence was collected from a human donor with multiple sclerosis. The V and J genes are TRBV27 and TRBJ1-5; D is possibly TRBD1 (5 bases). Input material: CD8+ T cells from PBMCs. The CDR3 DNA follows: TGTGCCAGCAGCCCGACAGTAACAAGCAATCAGCCCCAGCATTTT. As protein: CASSPTVTSNQPQHF.